These T cell receptor beta chains were read from a single sample in a study of T cell repertoires in cytomegalovirus infection. TCRdb reanalysed the reads using MiXCR and keeps one entry per CDR3 protein. The sample lists hundreds of thousands of distinct CDR3 sequences, around 10% occurring once. Sequenced sample: PBMCs. All receptors come from a human donor in good health (CMV status not recorded). Some clones in this sample may be carry-over from other donors' samples. The CDR3 runs from the conserved cysteine through the conserved F or W. Each record gives: J gene, V gene, D gene, clone size, CDR3 protein, CDR3 DNA. D genes are given only for firm matches. The size field is filled for only some rows; it gives once, few, many or a size class.

>TRBJ2-3|TRBV5-4|TRBD2|many
CASSPGLAGARDTQYF
TGTGCCAGCAGCCCCGGACTAGCGGGGGCCAGAGATACGCAGTATTTT
>TRBJ2-1|TRBV20-1|NA|many
CSAREYNEQFF
TGCAGTGCTAGGGAATACAATGAGCAGTTCTTC
>TRBJ2-7|TRBV7-9|TRBD1|many
CASSLRFRTGPYEQYF
TGTGCCAGCAGCTTACGTTTTAGGACAGGGCCTTACGAGCAGTACTTC
>TRBJ1-2|TRBV12-5|NA|many
CASGLVRPADYGYTF
TGTGCTAGTGGTTTGGTACGGCCAGCCGACTATGGCTACACCTTC
>TRBJ1-1|TRBV29-1|TRBD1|few
CSGYQGANSAEAFF
TGCAGCGGTTACCAGGGGGCCAATAGCGCTGAAGCTTTCTTT
>TRBJ2-5|TRBV29-1|TRBD2|many
CSVGSGGETQYF
TGCAGCGTCGGTAGCGGGGGAGAGACCCAGTACTTC
>TRBJ1-5|TRBV20-1|NA|NA
CSARSRYSNQPQHF
TGCAGTGCTAGATCCAGATATAGCAATCAGCCCCAGCATTTT
>TRBJ1-6|TRBV19|NA|few
CASSTRRRSASPLHF
TGTGCCAGTAGTACGAGGCGACGGAGCGCTTCACCCCTCCACTTT
>TRBJ2-6|TRBV2|NA|few
CASNGAGANVLTF
TGTGCCAGCAATGGGGCCGGGGCCAACGTCCTGACTTTC
>TRBJ1-2|TRBV15|NA|few
CATRPTWTPSYRGYTF
TGTGCCACCAGACCTACTTGGACACCCAGCTATCGTGGCTACACCTTC
>TRBJ2-5|TRBV7-9|TRBD1|many
CASSLGKGGVETQYF
TGTGCCAGCAGCTTAGGGAAAGGGGGCGTCGAGACCCAGTACTTC
>TRBJ1-5|TRBV7-2|NA|many
CASSTYSDSNQPQHF
TGTGCCAGCAGCACCTACAGTGATAGCAATCAGCCCCAGCATTTT
>TRBJ1-1|TRBV4-3|NA|NA
CASSQDSMGAGEAFF
TGCGCCAGCAGCCAAGATTCAATGGGGGCGGGTGAAGCTTTCTTT
>TRBJ2-5|TRBV7-9|TRBD1|many
CASSPPDRAGETQYF
TGTGCCAGCAGCCCCCCCGACAGGGCCGGGGAGACCCAGTACTTC
>TRBJ2-5|TRBV7-2|NA|NA
CASSSLGVRETQYF
TGTGCCAGCAGCTCCCTCGGGGTCCGGGAGACCCAGTACTTC
>TRBJ2-1|TRBV3-1|TRBD2|many
CASSQGLAGGLDEQFF
TGTGCCAGCAGCCAAGGGCTAGCGGGGGGGCTGGATGAGCAGTTCTTC
>TRBJ2-7|TRBV7-2|TRBD1|many
CASSLGQGDEQYF
TGTGCCAGCAGCTTAGGACAGGGTGACGAGCAGTACTTC
>TRBJ2-3|TRBV4-3|TRBD1|NA
CASSQDSGVEGQGRTDTQYF
TGCGCCAGCAGCCAAGATTCCGGAGTAGAGGGACAGGGGCGCACAGATACGCAGTATTTT
>TRBJ2-4|TRBV19|NA|many
CASTPTASIAKNIQYF
TGTGCCAGTACCCCGACAGCATCGATAGCCAAAAACATTCAGTACTTC
>TRBJ2-5|TRBV20-1|TRBD1|NA
CSVPQGQGKTQYF
TGCAGTGTTCCCCAGGGACAGGGAAAGACCCAGTACTTC
>TRBJ1-2|TRBV7-2|NA|many
CASSTLGVGGYTF
TGTGCCAGCAGCACTCTGGGAGTCGGCGGCTACACCTTC
>TRBJ1-4|TRBV12-3/TRBV12-4|NA|many
CASSFSFPGGEKLFF
TGTGCCAGCAGTTTCTCCTTCCCTGGTGGTGAAAAACTGTTTTTT
>TRBJ1-2|TRBV11-2|NA|many
CASRWTVNYGYTF
TGTGCCAGCAGGTGGACAGTGAACTATGGCTACACCTTC
>TRBJ2-6|TRBV5-6|NA|NA
CASSFGDSGANVLTF
TGTGCCAGCAGCTTTGGGGACTCTGGGGCCAACGTCCTGACTTTC
>TRBJ1-5|TRBV28|TRBD1|many
CASSTPGQGSFAQHF
TGTGCCAGCAGTACTCCGGGACAGGGATCTTTCGCCCAGCATTTT
>TRBJ2-1|TRBV2|TRBD1|once
CASSLDRAYEQFF
TGTGCCAGCAGCCTTGACAGGGCCTATGAGCAGTTCTTC
>TRBJ1-5|TRBV28|NA|few
CASSSPEGVQPQHF
TGTGCCAGCAGTTCACCCGAGGGGGTTCAGCCCCAGCATTTT
>TRBJ1-1|TRBV9|NA|few
CASSASDRSPEAFF
TGTGCCAGCAGCGCTTCTGACAGATCCCCTGAAGCTTTCTTT
>TRBJ1-6|TRBV25-1|NA|many
CASSDQGMQSPLHF
TGTGCCAGCAGTGACCAAGGGATGCAGTCACCCCTCCACTTT
>TRBJ1-1|TRBV7-2|NA|many
CASSLRLGEAFF
TGTGCCAGCAGCTTAAGGCTTGGTGAAGCTTTCTTT
>TRBJ1-5|TRBV7-2|NA|many
CASSPGSNQPQHF
TGTGCCAGCAGCCCAGGTAGCAATCAGCCCCAGCATTTT
>TRBJ1-2|TRBV7-9|TRBD1|many
CASSLGTQGRYGYTF
TGTGCCAGCAGCTTAGGCACACAGGGGAGGTATGGCTACACCTTC
>TRBJ1-2|TRBV29-1|NA|many
CSVGQGTNYGYTF
TGCAGCGTGGGCCAGGGGACCAACTATGGCTACACCTTC
>TRBJ2-5|TRBV27|NA|many
CASSLTRGETQYF
TGTGCCAGCAGTTTGACACGGGGAGAGACCCAGTACTTC
>TRBJ2-3|TRBV29-1|TRBD2|few
CSVEETTSGITDTQYF
TGCAGCGTTGAAGAGACCACTAGCGGGATAACAGATACGCAGTATTTT
>TRBJ2-4|TRBV9|NA|NA
CASSVDVGVQYF
TGTGCCAGCAGCGTAGACGTGGGGGTCCAGTACTTC
>TRBJ1-2|TRBV28|TRBD1|many
CASSPGQAAGGYTF
TGTGCCAGCAGTCCTGGACAGGCCGCCGGTGGCTACACCTTC
>TRBJ2-1|TRBV7-8|TRBD2|many
CASSLGKLAGALDEQFF
TGTGCCAGCAGCTTAGGGAAACTAGCGGGGGCCCTGGATGAGCAGTTCTTC
>TRBJ2-1|TRBV20-1|NA|many
CSAVKGGGSYNEQFF
TGCAGTGCTGTTAAAGGGGGGGGATCCTACAATGAGCAGTTCTTC
>TRBJ2-1|TRBV6-2/TRBV6-3|TRBD1|many
CASARDRVYNEQFF
TGTGCCAGCGCCCGGGACAGGGTTTACAATGAGCAGTTCTTC
>TRBJ2-4|TRBV28|NA|NA
CASSPGGIYIQYF
TGTGCCAGCAGCCCCGGAGGGATTTACATTCAGTACTTC
>TRBJ2-2|TRBV5-1|NA|many
CASSLNAGDAGELFF
TGCGCCAGCAGCTTGAACGCGGGCGACGCCGGGGAGCTGTTTTTT
>TRBJ2-5|TRBV2|NA|many
CASIERNLQETQYF
TGTGCCAGCATCGAACGCAATTTGCAAGAGACCCAGTACTTC
>TRBJ2-5|TRBV7-9|NA|many
CASSLGIKRGETQYF
TGTGCCAGCAGCTTAGGGATCAAGAGAGGGGAGACCCAGTACTTC
>TRBJ1-2|TRBV15|NA|many
CATSRDTHAGRVYGYTF
TGTGCCACCAGCAGAGACACCCATGCGGGGCGAGTCTATGGCTACACCTTC
>TRBJ1-2|TRBV20-1|NA|many
CSATGSANYGYTF
TGCAGTGCTACAGGCAGCGCTAACTATGGCTACACCTTC
>TRBJ2-1|TRBV3-1|NA|NA
CASSYTGTEQFF
TGTGCCAGCAGCTACACAGGGACTGAGCAGTTCTTC
>TRBJ1-4|TRBV20-1|NA|few
CSATNRAPNEKLFF
TGCAGTGCCACCAACAGGGCCCCTAATGAAAAACTGTTTTTT
>TRBJ2-7|TRBV18|NA|few
CASSPRTGTSYEQYF
TGTGCCAGCTCACCACGCACAGGCACCTCCTACGAGCAGTACTTC
>TRBJ1-2|TRBV7-2|NA|many
CATSGQSYGYTF
TGTGCCACTTCCGGGCAGAGCTATGGCTACACCTTC
>TRBJ2-2|TRBV10-3|NA|NA
CAIMLWTGELFF
TGTGCCATCATGCTATGGACCGGGGAGCTGTTTTTT
>TRBJ2-1|TRBV29-1|NA|NA
CSARGAGGSYNEQFF
TGCAGCGCCCGAGGGGCAGGAGGATCCTACAATGAGCAGTTCTTC
>TRBJ2-1|TRBV28|TRBD2|NA
CASSLDGGARDEQFF
TGTGCCAGCAGTTTAGACGGGGGGGCCAGGGATGAGCAGTTCTTC